Below are 19 T cell receptor beta chains sequenced from a single sample in a study of blood T cells in healthy people across ages. The use of a sample-barcoded 5' primer and a J-beta primer mix characterized a second PCR of 7 to 11 cycles. TCRdb reprocessed the 5' RACE reads with MiXCR, giving one entry per CDR3 protein. The top ten clones hold 15% to 19% of a sample with 600,000 or so distinct CDR3 sequences, about 28% of them seen once. The sequenced sample was blood. The receptors come from an elderly woman in good health.

In this sample, this clonotype turned up once. The chain combines TRBV7-6 with TRBJ2-1, with TRBD2 matching 9 bases. There are 15 residues in the CDR3. Germline CDR1 and CDR2: SGHVS and FNYEAQ. With 5 bases clipped from V and 5 bases from J, the junction kept 7 bases outside the gene matches. DNA of the CDR3: TGTGCCAGCAGCGGCGAGCTAGCGGGAAACAATGAGCAGTTCTTC. Translation: CASSGELAGNNEQFF.

At least ten counts were recorded for this clonotype. The rearrangement links TRBV19 to TRBJ2-5, with 11 bases aligning to TRBD2. Germline assignment: CDR1 LNHDA and CDR2 SQIVND (reference sequence). V was pared by 8 bases and J by 4 bases, with 12 bases of the junction left unmatched. The CDR3 is made up of 16 amino acids. The CDR3 DNA reads TGTGCCAGTTCCGTCCTTAGCGGGGGGGCCGCAGAGACCCAGTACTTC. It is translated as CASSVLSGGAAETQYF.

This clonotype came up once. The V gene is TRBV28, the J gene TRBJ2-5, with D possibly matching TRBD1 (6 bases). This CDR3 is 14 amino acids long. Germline V gives CDR1 MDHEN, CDR2 SYDVKM. V dropped 5 bases and J dropped 7 bases, with 17 bases sitting between them. CDR3 DNA: TGTGCCAGCAGTCCCCGGACAGACAAGAGGACCCAGTACTTC. The encoded protein is CASSPRTDKRTQYF.

This clonotype was detected ten times or more. This rearrangement joins TRBV7-3 to TRBJ2-1; 15 bases line up with TRBD2. Trimming cost V 5 bases and J 9 bases; bases outside gene matches: 5. The length of the CDR3 is 15 residues. Germline lookup yields CDR1 SGHTA and CDR2 FQGTGA. Written as DNA, the CDR3 is TGTGCCAGCAGCGGACTAGCGGGGGGGCAGGGTGAGCAGTTCTTC. Protein: CASSGLAGGQGEQFF.

Of note for this clonotype: A much larger clone lies a single base off, so this may be a read error. The J gene is TRBJ2-7, the V gene TRBV27; 8 positions agree with TRBD1. CDR1 is MNHEY, CDR2 SMNVEV, per germline (reference sequence). V lost 5 bases to trimming and J lost 3 bases; unmatched junction nucleotides: 6. This CDR3 region has 14 residues. The CDR3 DNA reads TGTGCCAGCAGTCGGACAGGGCCCTGCTACGAGCAGTACTTC. This translates into CASSRTGPCYEQYF.

The table lists this clonotype with many counts. J is TRBJ2-3 and V is TRBV19; D is tentatively TRBD1 or TRBD2 (5 bases each). CDR3 size: 17 residues. V lost 3 bases to trimming and J lost 1 base, with 17 bases between them. Germline V CDR1 and CDR2: LNHDA, SQIVND (reference sequence). CDR3 DNA sequence: TGTGCCAGTAGTATTGGGACCGGGCCTTTTGGCACAGATACGCAGTATTTT. Encoded protein: CASSIGTGPFGTDTQYF.

This clonotype showed up just a few times. The rearrangement uses TRBV9 and TRBJ2-3; D assignment may be TRBD1 or TRBD2 (6 bases each). The V and J ends lost 5 bases and 4 bases respectively, with 14 bases between them. The CDR3 is 14 residues long. Germline V CDR1 and CDR2: SGDLS, YYNGEE. CDR3 in DNA: TGTGCCAGCAGAGGACCCGGGGGCGCAGATACGCAGTATTTT. It translates to CASRGPGGADTQYF.

At least ten counts were recorded for this clonotype. V is TRBV9 and J is TRBJ1-6, with 7 positions matching TRBD1. V shed 4 bases and J 10 bases; nucleotides not matched to a gene: 8. The CDR3 has 14 residues. Germline CDR1 reads SGDLS; CDR2 reads YYNGEE. The CDR3 loop is CASSPERGRSPLHF. In DNA, the CDR3 is TGTGCCAGCAGCCCAGAGAGGGGGCGGTCACCCCTCCACTTT.

This clonotype was observed at least ten times. The rearrangement links TRBV27 to TRBJ2-7; 12 positions agree with TRBD1. CDR3 length: 15 amino acids. V shed 11 bases and J 0 bases; nucleotides not matched to a gene: 8. CDR1 and CDR2 from the germline V gene are MNHEY and SMNVEV (reference sequence). This chain's CDR3 is CASGDRGRISYEQYF. CDR3 DNA: TGTGCCTCCGGGGACAGGGGGCGAATCTCCTACGAGCAGTACTTC.

The chain recombines TRBV20-1 with TRBJ1-5; D is unresolved. The CDR3 has 12 amino acids. V was cut by 2 bases and J by 0 bases, with 2 bases left in between. The germline gives CDR1 DFQATT, CDR2 SNEGSKA (reference sequence). Here the CDR3 reads CSARYSNQPQHF. The CDR3, as DNA: TGCAGTGCTAGATATAGCAATCAGCCCCAGCATTTT.

The rearrangement uses TRBV10-3 and TRBJ2-2; 10 bases agree with TRBD2. The V segment lost 9 bases and the J segment 6 bases; nucleotides outside the gene matches: 7. The V gene's germline CDR1 is ENHRY and CDR2 SYGVKD. The CDR3 is made up of 14 amino acids. CDR3 in amino acids: CAIQRGGVAGELFF. CDR3 sequence (DNA): TGTGCCATACAGCGGGGGGGCGTCGCCGGGGAGCTGTTTTTT.

This clonotype was counted ten times or more. V usage is TRBV6-5 and J usage is TRBJ1-2, with a weak D call TRBD1 (6 bases). Germline CDR1 MNHEY, CDR2 SVGAGI. Trimming removed 5 bases at V and 4 bases at J, with 17 bases between. This CDR3 region has 15 residues. The CDR3 DNA reads as TGTGCCAGCAGTGGAGGGGGGGTAGGCGTCTATGGCTACACCTTC. It translates to CASSGGGVGVYGYTF.

Ten or more counts support this clonotype. This rearrangement joins TRBV7-9 to TRBJ2-1; D is unresolved. Germline CDR1 is SEHNR and CDR2 is FQNEAQ (reference sequence). The length of the CDR3 is 14 residues. Trimming pared 5 bases from V and 8 bases from J, leaving 16 bases between. The chain's CDR3 is CASSPRAAAHEQFF. The CDR3 coding sequence is TGTGCCAGCAGCCCCCGGGCGGCAGCTCATGAGCAGTTCTTC.

The CDR3 nucleotides read TGTGCCAGCAGCTTAGCCGGACTAGCGGGGGCCATAGATACGCAGTATTTT. Residues: CASSLAGLAGAIDTQYF. V and J are TRBV7-6 and TRBJ2-3, with 13 nucleotides matching TRBD2. Germline trimming cut 0 bases from V and 5 bases from J; bases unmatched to any gene: 5. Germline CDR1 reads SGHVS; CDR2 reads FNYEAQ. This CDR3 has 17 residues.

The sample holds many counts of this clonotype. The V and J genes are TRBV5-5 and TRBJ2-7, with 7 bases identical to TRBD1. Per the germline V gene, CDR1 is SGHKS and CDR2 is YYEKEE (reference sequence). This CDR3 spans 15 amino acids. The V segment lost 4 bases and the J segment 4 bases; nucleotides outside the gene matches: 11. Written as DNA, the CDR3 is TGTGCCAGCAGCCCACAGACAGGGATCGGTTACGAGCAGTACTTC. Translating gives CASSPQTGIGYEQYF.

This clonotype was seen many times. The chain is built from TRBV12-3 or TRBV12-4 and TRBJ2-7; 13 nucleotides agree with TRBD2. The CDR3 loop spans 14 amino acids. Unmatched junction bases numbered 3, after V lost 5 bases and J lost 5 bases. CDR3 in amino acids: CASSTSGGADEQYF. CDR3 coding DNA: TGTGCCAGCAGTACTAGCGGGGGGGCGGACGAGCAGTACTTC.

This clonotype came up many times. The rearrangement links TRBV7-8 to TRBJ1-2, with 10 bases fitting TRBD1. Germline values: CDR1 SGHVS, CDR2 FQNEAQ. V shed 5 bases, J shed 7 bases, and the junction held 13 bases outside the gene matches. The CDR3 consists of 16 residues. The DNA of the CDR3 is TGTGCCAGCAGCCTAGTAATGACAGGGGGCGCGGGTGGCTACACCTTC. The encoded protein is CASSLVMTGGAGGYTF.

This clonotype was detected a few times. This rearrangement joins TRBV3-1 to TRBJ2-1; D is perhaps TRBD1 (5 bases). V dropped 0 bases and J dropped 6 bases, with 9 bases sitting between them. The CDR3 contains 14 residues. Germline V gene data show CDR1 as LGHDT and CDR2 as YNNKEL (reference sequence). The CDR3 DNA sequence: TGTGCCAGCAGCCAAGAAGGGGCTGTCAATGAGCAGTTCTTC. Residues: CASSQEGAVNEQFF.

At least ten counts were recorded for this clonotype. CDR3 sequence reads: CSARGQGQETQYF. The CDR3 region has the DNA TGCAGTGCTAGAGGACAGGGCCAAGAGACCCAGTACTTC. The genes are TRBV20-1 and TRBJ2-5; 7 positions agree with TRBD1. CDR1 is DFQATT and CDR2 is SNEGSKA in the germline V gene (reference sequence). The CDR3 contains 13 residues. The junction had 0 bases not matched to a gene; V was cut back by 1 base and J by 1 base.